This is a list of T cell receptor beta chains from one sample in a study of cytomegalovirus exposure and HLA in healthy donors. Sequencing was performed with immunoSEQ multiplex PCR; in TCRdb, only in-frame clones are kept and a portion is missing. In total, the table holds over 100,000 clones. Input material: PBMCs. Receptors originate from a woman aged 35 to 49 in good health and CMV-seropositive. The conserved cysteine and the conserved F or W are not part of the CDR3 here. Fields, in order: CDR3 protein, V gene, J gene.

AWGQSPEQY	TRBV30	TRBJ2-7
ASSIAGGPNEKLF	TRBV19	TRBJ1-4
ASSLAGGSTDTQY	TRBV28	TRBJ2-3
ASSHPSGQGKFYEQY	TRBV4-1	TRBJ2-7
ASAISGSQETQY	TRBV12-5	TRBJ2-5
ASPRGSTRMATDTQY	TRBV28	TRBJ2-3
ASSYSTGVQETQY	TRBV6-5	TRBJ2-5
ASSATGFSGNTIY	TRBV9	TRBJ1-3
ASSEGTSGSHGGEQY	TRBV2	TRBJ2-7
ASSETQGFKGTRPYEQY	TRBV10-1	TRBJ2-7
ASSIPAGVNTGELF	TRBV19	TRBJ2-2
AISESYGVTEAF	TRBV10-3	TRBJ1-1
ACSTGGDYGYT	TRBV30	TRBJ1-2